These T cell receptor beta chains were read from a single sample in a study of T cell responses to AZD1222 COVID-19 vaccine. Sequenced by immunoSEQ multiplex PCR; TCRdb stores in-frame clones only, minus some. The table has around 100,000 clones, about 87% seen once. The sample here was peripheral blood, taken on day 0 of AZD1222 vaccination. The receptors were sampled from an adult in good health. The CDR3 runs from the conserved cysteine through the conserved F or W. A D gene is named only where the DNA matches it firmly. Size is omitted from some rows. Given values are once, few, many or a class for expanded clones.

j_call d_call v_call clone_size cdr3_nt cdr3_aa
TRBJ1-1 . TRBV13 . TGTGCCAGCAGCCACAGAGAGAGCACTGAAGCTTTCTTT CASSHRESTEAFF
TRBJ2-3 . TRBV7-2 . TGTGCCAGCAGCTTAGCGCCTTCAGGTGATACGCAGTATTTT CASSLAPSGDTQYF
TRBJ2-5 . TRBV7-9 . TGTGCCAGCAGATCAGGGTTGGGGCAAGAGACCCAGTACTTC CASRSGLGQETQYF
TRBJ2-7 TRBD2 TRBV6-5 . TGTGCCAGCAGCCCCCTAGCGGGAGGATCCTACGAGCAGTACTTC CASSPLAGGSYEQYF
TRBJ2-1 TRBD2 TRBV5-6 . TGTGCCGAGAGGCCTCCGGGGGGACCTCGGTTTTACAATGAGCAGTTCTTC CAERPPGGPRFYNEQFF
TRBJ1-1 . TRBV2 . TGTGCCAGCAAGGAGGGGGAGGACACTGAAGCTTTCTTT CASKEGEDTEAFF
TRBJ1-2 TRBD1 TRBV5-6 many TGTGCCAGCAGCTCCCGACAGGGTGACTATGGCTACACCTTC CASSSRQGDYGYTF
TRBJ1-2 . TRBV18 . TGTGCCAGCTTCACCTCGGCAGACTATGGCTACACCTTC CASFTSADYGYTF
TRBJ1-5 TRBD1 TRBV5-8 . TGTGCCAGCAGCTTGGACTACGGGACAGGGGGTGATCAGCCCCAGCATTTT CASSLDYGTGGDQPQHF
TRBJ2-4 TRBD2 TRBV28 once TGTGCCAGCAGTTTATTGGTTGGGAGGGAAACCAAAAACATTCAGTACTTC CASSLLVGRETKNIQYF
TRBJ2-2 . TRBV4-1 . TGCGCCAGCAGCCCGGGACGGCTTAAGGGCACCGGGGAGCTGTTTTTT CASSPGRLKGTGELFF
TRBJ1-5 TRBD1 TRBV6-2/TRBV6-3 few TGTGCCAGCAGCAAGGACAGGGATTCCCCCCAGCCCCAGCATTTT CASSKDRDSPQPQHF
TRBJ2-7 . TRBV7-2 . TGTGCCAGCAGCTTAGGGACTGAATACGAGCAGTACTTC CASSLGTEYEQYF
TRBJ1-6 . TRBV7-3 . TGTGCCAGCAGCTTCTCCCATGGGGTTACTTCACCCCTCCACTTT CASSFSHGVTSPLHF
TRBJ2-7 . TRBV7-2 . TGTGCCAGCAGCACACCCATGGTACAGCCTCTACCCTCCTACGAGCAGTACTTC CASSTPMVQPLPSYEQYF
TRBJ2-1 TRBD2 TRBV29-1 . TGCAGCGTTGATTACGGGGGAGGGTACAATGAGCAGTTCTTC CSVDYGGGYNEQFF
TRBJ2-4 . TRBV7-2 . TGTGCCAGCAGCTTAGTTGAAGGCAAAAACATTCAGTACTTC CASSLVEGKNIQYF
TRBJ2-7 TRBD2 TRBV28 . TGTGCCAGTAAACTAGCGGGAGGGACCACCTACGAGCAGTACTTC CASKLAGGTTYEQYF
TRBJ1-6 . TRBV4-1 . TGCGCCAGCAGCCAAGAGCCCCTGGAGGGCTCACCCCTCCACTTT CASSQEPLEGSPLHF
TRBJ1-2 TRBD1 TRBV28 . TGTGCCAGCAGCAACTACAGGGGCTCTGTCGGCTACACCTTC CASSNYRGSVGYTF
TRBJ1-6 . TRBV4-2 . TGTGCCAGCAGCCAAGCGACAGGCCCTAATTCACCCCTCCACTTT CASSQATGPNSPLHF
TRBJ2-7 TRBD2 TRBV2 . TGTGCCACCGTCCTTATGCGAGAGCGGGGCCAAAACTACGAGCAGTACTTC CATVLMRERGQNYEQYF